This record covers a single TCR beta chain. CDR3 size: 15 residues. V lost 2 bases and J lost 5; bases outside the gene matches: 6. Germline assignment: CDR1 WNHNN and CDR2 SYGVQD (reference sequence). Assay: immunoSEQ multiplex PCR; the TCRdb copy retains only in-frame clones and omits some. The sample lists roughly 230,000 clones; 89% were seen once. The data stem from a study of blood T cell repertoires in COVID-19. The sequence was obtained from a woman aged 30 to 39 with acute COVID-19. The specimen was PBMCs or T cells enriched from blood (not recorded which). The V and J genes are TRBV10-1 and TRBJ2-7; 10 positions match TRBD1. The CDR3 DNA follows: TGCGCCAGCAGTGAGGGCGGGACAGGGGTGGACGAGCAGTACTTC. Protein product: CASSEGGTGVDEQYF.